This passage covers 15 T cell receptor beta chains from one sample sequenced in a study of T-cell memory formation after mild COVID-19. TCRdb reprocessed the 5' RACE reads via MiXCR and lists one record per CDR3 protein. The sample records roughly 200,000 distinct CDR3 sequences, 20% to 25% being singletons. The sample comprised PBMCs or a T cell subset sorted from them (not recorded which). These receptors were obtained from an adult woman who had mild COVID-19 (a few samples of this study predate the infection). Cell type and time point are not known.

This chain joins TRBV6-5 and TRBJ2-1; 11 bases map to TRBD2. V lost 7 bases, J lost 9 bases, and 20 bases stayed unmatched. Germline CDR1 is MNHEY and CDR2 is SVGAGI. This CDR3 comprises 18 residues. CDR3 sequence (DNA): TGTGCCAGCACCGATTACACCCCCGGTAGCGGGGGGGCCAGTGAGCAGTTCTTC. Protein sequence: CASTDYTPGSGGASEQFF.

This clonotype was counted between two and nine times. V and J are TRBV27 and TRBJ2-1; a weak D match, TRBD2 (5 bases). Germline V gene lookup returns CDR1 MNHEY and CDR2 SMNVEV (reference sequence). Trimming left V 2 bases short and J 4 bases short, with 6 bases between. The CDR3 contains 13 residues. CDR3 nucleotide sequence: TGTGCCAGCAGTTTACTAGCTTACAATGAGCAGTTCTTC. It codes for CASSLLAYNEQFF.

J is TRBJ2-3 and V is TRBV7-3; D perhaps matches TRBD1 (6 bases). The V gene's germline CDR1 is SGHTA and CDR2 FQGTGA. V lost 5 bases and J 2 bases, leaving 17 bases between the germline ends. CDR3 size: 16 residues. CDR3 bases: TGTGCCAGCAGCACCATACAGGGTCGATCCACAGATACGCAGTATTTT. Protein: CASSTIQGRSTDTQYF.

This clonotype appeared a few times. The CDR3 here is CATSEISKDTQYF. In DNA, the CDR3 is TGTGCCACCAGTGAAATCTCGAAGGATACGCAGTATTTT. The gene calls are TRBV24-1 and TRBJ2-3, with D unclear. V was clipped by 4 bases and J by 6 bases, with 10 bases between them. Germline CDR1 is KGHDR and CDR2 is SFDVKD. The CDR3 runs 13 residues.

In its sample, this clonotype was seen a few times. CDR3 DNA: TGTGCCAGCAATGGTATCAATGAAAACACCATATATTTT. It codes for CASNGINENTIYF. The V gene is TRBV12-3 or TRBV12-4, the J gene TRBJ1-3; D gene ambiguous. The CDR3 loop spans 13 amino acids. The V and J ends lost 7 bases and 6 bases respectively, with 13 bases between them.

The chain has TRBV7-9 and TRBJ2-3; 13 bases are a match to TRBD2. Trimming cost V 4 bases and J 2 bases; bases outside gene matches: 12. Germline V gene lookup returns CDR1 SEHNR and CDR2 FQNEAQ (reference sequence). This CDR3 comprises 19 residues. The CDR3 reads CASSSNVLAGGGLTDTQYF. In DNA form, the CDR3 reads TGTGCCAGCAGCTCCAACGTACTAGCGGGGGGGGGCCTCACAGATACGCAGTATTTT. The entire variable domain, with the rest obtained from reference TRBV7-9 and TRBJ2-3, is as follows: DTGVSQNPRHKITKRGQNVTFRCDPISEHNRLYWYRQTLGQGPEFLTYFQNEAQLEKSRLLSDRFSAERPKGSFSTLEIQRTEQGDSAMYLCASSSNVLAGGGLTDTQYFGPGTRLTVL.

The chain has TRBV10-3 and TRBJ1-1; 8 nucleotides agree with TRBD1. The CDR3 extends over 15 amino acids. CDR1 is ENHRY, CDR2 SYGVKD, per germline. V was clipped by 2 bases and J by 5 bases; unmatched bases: 7. The CDR3 DNA sequence: TGTGCCATCAGTGAGGTCAGACAGGGGAAAACTGAAGCTTTCTTT. It specifies CAISEVRQGKTEAFF.

The chain joins TRBV6-2 or TRBV6-3 to TRBJ2-7; 8 bases line up with TRBD2. With V trimmed by 6 bases and J by 4 bases, 5 bases remained unmatched. This CDR3 region has 13 residues. Germline V gene lookup returns CDR1 MNHEY and CDR2 SVGEGT. The DNA of the CDR3 is TGTGCCAGCAGCTCGGGACTAGTTTACGAGCAGTACTTC. Its protein is CASSSGLVYEQYF.

This clonotype was counted a few times. V and J are TRBV7-9 and TRBJ2-5; possible D gene TRBD2, 6 bases. Germline V lookup: CDR1 SEHNR, CDR2 FQNEAQ (reference sequence). Trimming stripped 1 base from V and 1 base from J, with 25 bases between. CDR3 length: 20 amino acids. This CDR3 reads CASSLVAGRESLPPQETQYF. CDR3 bases: TGTGCCAGCAGCTTAGTCGCGGGTCGGGAGAGCTTACCTCCCCAAGAGACCCAGTACTTC.

The chain employs TRBV5-5 and TRBJ2-7; no clear D. Between the trimmed V and J ends, which lost 1 base and 4 bases, there was a span of 15 bases. Germline values: CDR1 SGHKS, CDR2 YYEKEE (reference sequence). This CDR3 has 15 residues. CDR3 protein: CASSLIISSGYEQYF. CDR3 coding DNA: TGTGCCAGCAGCTTGATAATCTCGTCCGGGTACGAGCAGTACTTC.

The chain joins TRBV7-9 to TRBJ2-5; D not resolved. The CDR3 has 15 amino acids. Germline V CDR1 and CDR2: SEHNR, FQNEAQ (reference sequence). V was trimmed by 0 bases and J by 4 bases, leaving 12 bases between them. CDR3 protein: CASSLALGGGETQYF. CDR3 coding DNA: TGTGCCAGCAGCTTAGCCCTTGGTGGTGGAGAGACCCAGTACTTC.

V is TRBV20-1 and J is TRBJ2-7, with a weak D call TRBD2 (6 bases). Trimming left V 2 bases short and J 1 base short, with 12 bases between. This CDR3 is 14 amino acids long. Germline V gene data show CDR1 as DFQATT and CDR2 as SNEGSKA (reference sequence). This CDR3 reads CSARSRDSSYEQYF. CDR3 coding DNA: TGCAGTGCTAGATCCCGGGACTCATCCTACGAGCAGTACTTC.

This clonotype was recorded a few times. The chain couples TRBV5-5 to TRBJ1-4, with D uncertain. Germline loops: CDR1 SGHKS, CDR2 YYEKEE (reference sequence). The CDR3 extends over 14 amino acids. V was cut by 4 bases and J by 8 bases, with 15 bases left in between. The CDR3 loop is CASSLDPRGEKLFF. For the CDR3, the DNA is TGTGCCAGCAGCCTAGACCCGAGAGGCGAAAAACTGTTTTTT.

This clonotype was picked up a small number of times. The gene calls are TRBV30 and TRBJ1-1, with D unresolved. Germline CDR1 and CDR2: GTSNPN and SVGIG (reference sequence). V shed 2 bases and J shed 5 bases, with 6 bases lying between them. The CDR3 is 11 amino acids. The CDR3 reads CAWSSGTEAFF. The CDR3 DNA follows: TGTGCCTGGAGTTCGGGGACTGAAGCTTTCTTT.

V usage is TRBV6-2 or TRBV6-3 and J usage is TRBJ2-7; either TRBD1 or TRBD2 may supply D (5 bases each). Per the germline V gene, CDR1 is MNHEY and CDR2 is SVGEGT. V lost 8 bases, J lost 3 bases, and 14 bases lay in between. The CDR3 loop spans 13 amino acids. Here the CDR3 reads CASGTEKRYEQYF. DNA of the CDR3: TGTGCCAGCGGGACGGAGAAACGCTACGAGCAGTACTTC.